This is a list of T cell receptor beta chains from one sample in a study of blood T cells in healthy people across ages. One entry per CDR3 protein results from TCRdb running MiXCR on the 5' RACE reads. The sample records 1.5 million to 2 million distinct CDR3 sequences, 49% being singletons. Sequencing was done on a sample of blood. Receptors were obtained from a middle-aged woman in good health. Each CDR3 is given with its conserved first and last residue. Fields, in order: D gene, J gene, V gene, clone size, CDR3 DNA, CDR3 protein. The D gene is left open where the match is weak. Only some rows state a clone size, as once, few, many or a class for expanded clones.

d_call: NA; j_call: TRBJ2-1; v_call: TRBV5-1; clone_size: NA; cdr3_nt: TGCGCCAGCAGTCACGGGACAAGTACCTCCTACAATGAGCAGTTCTTC; cdr3_aa: CASSHGTSTSYNEQFF
d_call: NA; j_call: TRBJ1-2; v_call: TRBV2; clone_size: NA; cdr3_nt: TGTGCCAGCATTCGGGGGGCAGACTATGGCTACACCTTC; cdr3_aa: CASIRGADYGYTF
d_call: NA; j_call: TRBJ2-1; v_call: TRBV20-1; clone_size: NA; cdr3_nt: TGCAGTGCACAATACAATGAGCAGTTCTTC; cdr3_aa: CSAQYNEQFF
d_call: TRBD1; j_call: TRBJ2-7; v_call: TRBV28; clone_size: NA; cdr3_nt: TGTGCCAGCAGTTCAAAGGGACAGGACTTCTACGAGCAGTACTTC; cdr3_aa: CASSSKGQDFYEQYF
d_call: NA; j_call: TRBJ2-7; v_call: TRBV4-3; clone_size: few; cdr3_nt: TGCGCCAGCAGCCAAGAACATAGATACGAGCAGTACTTC; cdr3_aa: CASSQEHRYEQYF
d_call: NA; j_call: TRBJ2-7; v_call: TRBV29-1; clone_size: few; cdr3_nt: TGCAGCGTTGGCCCCTCCGGTGGGGACGAGCAGTACTTC; cdr3_aa: CSVGPSGGDEQYF
d_call: TRBD2; j_call: TRBJ2-1; v_call: TRBV9; clone_size: NA; cdr3_nt: TGTGCCAGCAACATGACCGTAGCGGGGGGGACAAATGAGCAGTTCTTC; cdr3_aa: CASNMTVAGGTNEQFF
d_call: TRBD1; j_call: TRBJ2-1; v_call: TRBV20-1; clone_size: few; cdr3_nt: TGCAGTGCTTCACCTTCCGGACAGGGGGAGGTGGGGCAGTTCTTC; cdr3_aa: CSASPSGQGEVGQFF
d_call: NA; j_call: TRBJ2-5; v_call: TRBV9; clone_size: NA; cdr3_nt: TGTGCCAGCAGCGCATCAGAGGGGGGCGTCCGAGGAGAGACCCAGTACTTC; cdr3_aa: CASSASEGGVRGETQYF
d_call: NA; j_call: TRBJ1-2; v_call: TRBV10-3; clone_size: few; cdr3_nt: TGTGCCATCAGGGATCAGGGCGACTATGGCTACACCTTC; cdr3_aa: CAIRDQGDYGYTF
d_call: TRBD1; j_call: TRBJ2-1; v_call: TRBV7-2; clone_size: NA; cdr3_nt: TGTGCCAGCAGCCCCTGGCAGGGACAGGGAGGGAATGAGCAGTTCTTC; cdr3_aa: CASSPWQGQGGNEQFF
d_call: NA; j_call: TRBJ2-1; v_call: TRBV4-3; clone_size: NA; cdr3_nt: TGCGCCTCCCAGGGGGGTTTGTACAATGAGCAGTTCTTC; cdr3_aa: CASQGGLYNEQFF
d_call: NA; j_call: TRBJ2-5; v_call: TRBV6-5; clone_size: few; cdr3_nt: TGTGCCAGCAGTTACGACTTGTACCAAGAGACCCAGTACTTC; cdr3_aa: CASSYDLYQETQYF
d_call: NA; j_call: TRBJ1-1; v_call: TRBV7-2; clone_size: NA; cdr3_nt: TGTGCCAGCAGCTTAGGACACGGCAGGGCGGGCACTGAAGCTTTCTTT; cdr3_aa: CASSLGHGRAGTEAFF
d_call: TRBD2; j_call: TRBJ2-5; v_call: TRBV6-2/TRBV6-3; clone_size: NA; cdr3_nt: TGTGCCAGCTGGAAAGCGGGGGGGATTAAAAAGACCCAGTACTTC; cdr3_aa: CASWKAGGIKKTQYF
d_call: TRBD2; j_call: TRBJ2-5; v_call: TRBV7-2; clone_size: many; cdr3_nt: TGTGCCAGCAGCCTCTATGCGGGGGGTTATGAGACCCAGTACTTC; cdr3_aa: CASSLYAGGYETQYF
d_call: NA; j_call: TRBJ2-6; v_call: TRBV6-5; clone_size: NA; cdr3_nt: TGTGCCAGCAGTTCCTTGGGGCTGCATTCCTCTGGGGCCAACGTCCTGACTTTC; cdr3_aa: CASSSLGLHSSGANVLTF
d_call: NA; j_call: TRBJ1-5; v_call: TRBV12-3/TRBV12-4; clone_size: once; cdr3_nt: TGTGCCAGCAGCTTCGGGGCGGGTCTCAGCCAGCCCCAGCATTTT; cdr3_aa: CASSFGAGLSQPQHF
d_call: NA; j_call: TRBJ1-2; v_call: TRBV5-1; clone_size: NA; cdr3_nt: TGCGCCAGCAGCACTGAGACAGGAGGCTACACCTTC; cdr3_aa: CASSTETGGYTF
d_call: TRBD2; j_call: TRBJ2-7; v_call: TRBV27; clone_size: NA; cdr3_nt: TGTGCCAGCAGTTCCACACGGCGGGGGGTGGCCTACGAGCAGTACTTC; cdr3_aa: CASSSTRRGVAYEQYF
d_call: TRBD2; j_call: TRBJ2-1; v_call: TRBV6-1; clone_size: few; cdr3_nt: TGTGCCAGCAGGGTAGCGGGGGGGCCCCCTTACAATGAGCAGTTCTTC; cdr3_aa: CASRVAGGPPYNEQFF
d_call: NA; j_call: TRBJ1-6; v_call: TRBV7-3; clone_size: NA; cdr3_nt: TGTGCCAGCAGCACCGGGCCACTCAATTCACCCCTCCACTTT; cdr3_aa: CASSTGPLNSPLHF
d_call: NA; j_call: TRBJ2-5; v_call: TRBV20-1; clone_size: NA; cdr3_nt: TGCAGTGCTAGAGTTGGGGGGGCAATGGAGACCCAGTACTTC; cdr3_aa: CSARVGGAMETQYF
d_call: NA; j_call: TRBJ2-5; v_call: TRBV7-6; clone_size: few; cdr3_nt: TGTGCCAGCAGCTTAGTTTGGCAGGGGGGACGAGAGACCCAGTACTTC; cdr3_aa: CASSLVWQGGRETQYF
d_call: NA; j_call: TRBJ2-5; v_call: TRBV7-2; clone_size: NA; cdr3_nt: TGTGCCAGCAGCAATCAGGGGCCCCAAGAGACCCAGTACTTC; cdr3_aa: CASSNQGPQETQYF
d_call: NA; j_call: TRBJ1-4; v_call: TRBV4-1; clone_size: NA; cdr3_nt: TGCGCCAGCAGCCAGGTGGGGGGGGGCGATGAAAAACTGTTTTTT; cdr3_aa: CASSQVGGGDEKLFF
d_call: NA; j_call: TRBJ2-5; v_call: TRBV2; clone_size: few; cdr3_nt: TGTGCCAGCATGATTCGAGCTCCCCAAGAGACCCAGTACTTC; cdr3_aa: CASMIRAPQETQYF
d_call: TRBD1; j_call: TRBJ2-7; v_call: TRBV20-1; clone_size: NA; cdr3_nt: TGCAGTGCGACACAGGGGGACGAGCAGTACTTC; cdr3_aa: CSATQGDEQYF
d_call: NA; j_call: TRBJ2-3; v_call: TRBV11-2; clone_size: NA; cdr3_nt: TGTGCCAGCAGCTCGCGGGACACCGGTGGCACAGATACGCAGTATTTT; cdr3_aa: CASSSRDTGGTDTQYF
d_call: TRBD1; j_call: TRBJ2-3; v_call: TRBV10-2; clone_size: NA; cdr3_nt: TGCGCCAGCAGGGGGGACAGGGCCACAGATACGCAGTATTTT; cdr3_aa: CASRGDRATDTQYF
d_call: TRBD1; j_call: TRBJ1-1; v_call: TRBV29-1; clone_size: NA; cdr3_nt: TGCAGCGTTTGGACAGGGGTCACTGAAGCTTTCTTT; cdr3_aa: CSVWTGVTEAFF